This is a list of T cell receptor beta chains from one sample in a study of blood T cell repertoires in COVID-19. Produced via immunoSEQ multiplex PCR; TCRdb's table is partial and in-frame only. The sample contains around 160,000 clones, 70% to 90% of which appear only once. The sample was peripheral blood. These receptors came from a woman aged 55-70 years with COVID-19, enrolled during active disease. CDR3s include the opening cysteine and the closing phenylalanine or tryptophan. D genes are given only for firm matches. Not all rows give a size; the values are once, few, many and, for expanded clones, a class.

J gene: TRBJ2-1; D gene: TRBD2; clone size: .; V gene: TRBV19; CDR3 DNA: TGTGCCAGTAGTATAGATCCTAGCGGGCGCTACAATGAGCAGTTCTTC; CDR3 protein: CASSIDPSGRYNEQFF
J gene: TRBJ1-5; D gene: .; clone size: .; V gene: TRBV19; CDR3 DNA: TGTGCCAGTAGTATAGCGAGGAATCAGCCCCAGCATTTT; CDR3 protein: CASSIARNQPQHF
J gene: TRBJ2-3; D gene: .; clone size: .; V gene: TRBV6-6; CDR3 DNA: TGTGCCAGCAGTACAACCGGGGATACGCAGTATTTT; CDR3 protein: CASSTTGDTQYF
J gene: TRBJ1-2; D gene: .; clone size: .; V gene: TRBV12-3/TRBV12-4; CDR3 DNA: TGTGCCAGCAGTTACCCTACCTATGGCTACACCTTC; CDR3 protein: CASSYPTYGYTF
J gene: TRBJ1-4; D gene: TRBD1; clone size: medium-sized; V gene: TRBV19; CDR3 DNA: TGTGCCAGTAGGCTACAGGGGGCTCATGAAAAACTGTTTTTT; CDR3 protein: CASRLQGAHEKLFF
J gene: TRBJ1-1; D gene: .; clone size: .; V gene: TRBV5-1; CDR3 DNA: TGCGCCAGCAGCTCCGAGGCCTGGAACACTGAAGCTTTCTTT; CDR3 protein: CASSSEAWNTEAFF
J gene: TRBJ1-6; D gene: .; clone size: few; V gene: TRBV19; CDR3 DNA: TGTGCCACCTCTAGCGCCTATAATTCACCCCTCCACTTT; CDR3 protein: CATSSAYNSPLHF
J gene: TRBJ1-6; D gene: TRBD1; clone size: .; V gene: TRBV5-4; CDR3 DNA: TGTGCCAGCAGCACGGGACAGCACTTTAATTCACCCCTCCACTTT; CDR3 protein: CASSTGQHFNSPLHF
J gene: TRBJ1-5; D gene: .; clone size: .; V gene: TRBV5-1; CDR3 DNA: TGCGCCAGCAGCTTGGCTCCCATGGGCTTTAGCAATCAGCCCCAGCATTTT; CDR3 protein: CASSLAPMGFSNQPQHF
J gene: TRBJ2-2; D gene: .; clone size: .; V gene: TRBV14; CDR3 DNA: TGTGCCAGCAGCCAAGTACATAACACCGGGGAGCTGTTTTTT; CDR3 protein: CASSQVHNTGELFF
J gene: TRBJ1-4; D gene: .; clone size: .; V gene: TRBV5-1; CDR3 DNA: TGCGCCAGCAGCACAGGACGTCCCCTTAATGAAAAACTGTTTTTT; CDR3 protein: CASSTGRPLNEKLFF
J gene: TRBJ1-2; D gene: .; clone size: .; V gene: TRBV5-1; CDR3 DNA: TGCGCCAGCAGCCCGGGCGGGACCCAAAATGGCTACACCTTC; CDR3 protein: CASSPGGTQNGYTF
J gene: TRBJ2-1; D gene: TRBD2; clone size: .; V gene: TRBV4-1; CDR3 DNA: TGCGCCAGCAGCCAAGTTCTAGCGGGGGGGTCTTACAATGAGCAGTTCTTC; CDR3 protein: CASSQVLAGGSYNEQFF
J gene: TRBJ2-1; D gene: .; clone size: .; V gene: TRBV5-1; CDR3 DNA: TGCGCCATATCGCGGGACCCAACCTACAATGAGCAGTTCTTC; CDR3 protein: CAISRDPTYNEQFF
J gene: TRBJ1-2; D gene: .; clone size: .; V gene: TRBV5-1; CDR3 DNA: TGCGCCAGCAGAACCGGGTCCTTATCCTATGGCTACACCTTC; CDR3 protein: CASRTGSLSYGYTF
J gene: TRBJ2-3; D gene: TRBD1; clone size: .; V gene: TRBV10-3; CDR3 DNA: TGTGCCATCAGTGGGGACAGGGCCGAGGCAGATACGCAGTATTTT; CDR3 protein: CAISGDRAEADTQYF